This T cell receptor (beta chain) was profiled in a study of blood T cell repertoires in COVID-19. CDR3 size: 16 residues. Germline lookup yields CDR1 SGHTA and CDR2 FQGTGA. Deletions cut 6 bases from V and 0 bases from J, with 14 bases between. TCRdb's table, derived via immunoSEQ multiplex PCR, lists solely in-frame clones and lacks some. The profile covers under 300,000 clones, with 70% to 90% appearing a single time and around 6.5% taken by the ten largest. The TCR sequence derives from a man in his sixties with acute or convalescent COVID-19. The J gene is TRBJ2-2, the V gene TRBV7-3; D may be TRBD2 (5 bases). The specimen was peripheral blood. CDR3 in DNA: TGTGCCAGCAGTATTCTGGCAGCGGCGAACACCGGGGAGCTGTTTTTT. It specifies CASSILAAANTGELFF.